Shown below are 9 T cell receptor beta chains from a single sample sequenced in a study of molecular identifiers for immune sequencing clone quantification. One entry per CDR3 protein results from TCRdb running MiXCR on the PCR reads. The data contain just under 65,000 distinct CDR3 sequences, less than 20% of them singletons. Sequenced: naive CD8+ T cells from blood, with Jurkat cell RNA spiked in. Subset specified: FACS-sorted CD8+CD4-CCR7+CD45RA+ naive T cells. These receptors originate from a human donor in good health. Some libraries in this study had Jurkat cell RNA spiked in.

This clonotype was counted between two and nine times. The V and J genes are TRBV5-5 and TRBJ1-1; D gene unclear. The CDR3 covers 15 residues. The ends were cut back, 0 bases at V and 4 bases at J, with 13 bases in the middle. Per the germline V gene, CDR1 is SGHKS and CDR2 is YYEKEE (reference sequence). CDR3 sequence: CASSLGGEWGTEAFF. The CDR3 DNA is TGTGCCAGCAGCTTGGGCGGGGAGTGGGGCACTGAAGCTTTCTTT. The whole variable domain, remainder taken from reference TRBV5-5 and TRBJ1-1, is DAGVTQSPTHLIKTRGQQVTLRCSPISGHKSVSWYQQVLGQGPQFIFQYYEKEERGRGNFPDRFSARQFPNYSSELNVNALLLGDSALYLCASSLGGEWGTEAFFGQGTRLTVV.

This clonotype was detected many times. The rearrangement joins TRBV6-2 or TRBV6-3 to TRBJ2-2; D is undetermined. This CDR3 region has 16 residues. Germline V gene data show CDR1 as MNHEY and CDR2 as SVGEGT. V was clipped by 6 bases and J by 2 bases, with 16 bases between them. The CDR3 here is CASRNKGVANTGELFF. The CDR3 nucleotides read TGTGCCAGCAGAAATAAGGGTGTCGCAAACACCGGGGAGCTGTTTTTT.

Only a few counts were recorded for this clonotype. The chain recombines TRBV28 with TRBJ2-7, with TRBD2 identical over 7 bases. The CDR3 is made up of 15 amino acids. CDR1 and CDR2 from the germline V gene are MDHEN and SYDVKM. J was trimmed by 2 bases and V by 2 bases; bases with no gene match: 6. The CDR3, as DNA: TGTGCCAGCAGTTTACCGGGAGGATCCGCCTACGAGCAGTACTTC. This codes for CASSLPGGSAYEQYF.

This clonotype was observed many times. The chain employs TRBV20-1 and TRBJ2-3, with no clear D. The length of the CDR3 is 15 residues. Trimming removed 1 base from V and 0 bases from J, with 11 bases in between. CDR1 is DFQATT and CDR2 is SNEGSKA in the germline V gene (reference sequence). The CDR3 sequence is CSARADFTSTDTQYF. The DNA of the CDR3 is TGCAGTGCTAGAGCAGATTTTACTAGCACAGATACGCAGTATTTT.

This sequence joins TRBV7-2 and TRBJ1-3, with a weak D call TRBD1 (5 bases). V was clipped by 2 bases and J by 2 bases, with 19 bases between them. Germline V gene data show CDR1 as SGHTA and CDR2 as FQGNSA. The CDR3 extends over 18 amino acids. CDR3 sequence (DNA): TGTGCCAGCAGCTTAATATCGGGCCTCTCGGGGCCTGGAAACACCATATATTTT. Protein product: CASSLISGLSGPGNTIYF.

This clonotype was observed at least ten times. The V and J genes are TRBV12-3 or TRBV12-4 and TRBJ2-1, with D hard to call. Trimming shortened V by 11 bases and J by 7 bases, and 15 bases separated the two germline ends. The CDR3 loop spans 12 amino acids. The CDR3 nucleotides are TGTGCCTTAGGCTGGCTCGATAATGAGCAGTTCTTC. Translated, it gives CALGWLDNEQFF.

This clonotype was seen many times. This chain links TRBV7-9 with TRBJ1-4; D unresolved. Between the trimmed V and J ends, which lost 5 bases and 7 bases, there was a span of 8 bases. The CDR3 is 12 amino acids. The germline gives CDR1 SEHNR, CDR2 FQNEAQ (reference sequence). The DNA for the CDR3 is TGTGCCAGCAGCCAGCCTAGTGAAAAACTGTTTTTT. Translating gives CASSQPSEKLFF.

The J gene is TRBJ2-7, the V gene TRBV21-1; the table's D gene call, TRBD2, was not cross checked with the DNA. TRBV21-1 is a recognized pseudogene. The CDR3 runs 14 residues. CDR3 nucleotide sequence: TGTGCCAGCAGCAAAGGGGGACTCAGCTACGAGCAGTACTTC. Its protein is CASSKGGLSYEQYF.

In this sample, this clonotype turned up many times. The V call is TRBV27, the J call TRBJ1-2; D might be TRBD1 (5 bases). Germline CDR1 is MNHEY and CDR2 is SMNVEV (reference sequence). The V end was cut by 1 base, the J end by 3 bases, with 9 bases between. This CDR3 is 14 amino acids long. In nucleotides, the CDR3 is TGTGCCAGCAGTTTATGGGGCGGCGACTATGGCTACACCTTC. It is translated as CASSLWGGDYGYTF.